This TCR beta chain is from a study of breast tumors, draining lymph nodes, adjacent tissues. Study results and caveats: Compared with lymph nodes, tumors were less diverse; compared with nontumor tissue, more.

V lost 4 bases, J lost 2 bases, and 4 bases stayed unmatched. Germline V gene data show CDR1 as SGHRS and CDR2 as YFSETQ. The CDR3 sequence is 14 residues long. Breast cancer patients provided tissue from their axillary draining lymph nodes. This clonotype has a count of ten or more. The antigen is not known. TCRdb itself ran the multiplex PCR reads through MiXCR, one entry per CDR3 protein. Of about 300,000 distinct CDR3 sequences listed, roughly 30% are singletons. This clonotype was obtained from a female donor with breast cancer. Some clones in this sample may be carry-over from other donors' samples. V gene TRBV5-1 combines with J gene TRBJ2-5, with TRBD1 matching over 8 bases. Sequenced input: axillary lymph node tissue. The CDR3 is CASSGRDRQETQYF. In nucleotides, the CDR3 is TGCGCCAGCAGCGGCCGGGACAGGCAAGAGACCCAGTACTTC.